One and the same sample provided the 8 T cell receptor beta chains below, sequenced in a study of patients and donors after allogeneic stem cell transplantation. TCRdb re-derived calls from the RT-PCR reads in MiXCR, one entry per CDR3 protein. The sample carries roughly 940,000 distinct CDR3 sequences, about 20% recorded once. The specimen sequenced was blood, either unsorted or a sorted T cell fraction (not recorded which). These receptors all stem from a human donor who was either an allogeneic HSCT recipient or a stem cell or donor lymphocyte infusion donor (not recorded which). It is not recorded whose cells these are; they may come from a transplant donor.

This clonotype has more than one count but fewer than ten. The chain combines TRBV20-1 with TRBJ1-2; perhaps TRBD1 as D (5 bases). Germline CDR1 DFQATT, CDR2 SNEGSKA (reference sequence). This CDR3 has 12 amino acids. Trimming removed 6 bases at V and 4 bases at J, with 12 bases between. The chain's CDR3 is CSAGHSSYGYTF. The CDR3 DNA follows: TGCAGTGCCGGACACTCCTCCTATGGCTACACCTTC.

V gene TRBV5-4 combines with J gene TRBJ2-7; TRBD1 aligns across 7 bases. The CDR3 loop spans 15 amino acids. After removal of 4 bases from V and 6 bases from J, the junction contained 13 bases not matched to a gene. Germline CDR1 SGHNT, CDR2 YYREEE (reference sequence). CDR3 residues: CASSGGQVTTREQYF. The CDR3 nucleotides read TGTGCCAGCAGCGGCGGACAGGTTACGACCCGCGAGCAGTACTTC.

The V call is TRBV5-1, the J call TRBJ2-5; no reliable D call. The CDR3 is 18 amino acids. Germline CDR1 SGHRS, CDR2 YFSETQ. V was pared by 4 bases and J by 5 bases, with 27 bases between. CDR3 DNA: TGCGCCAGCAGCACCCGGGCCCCCAGCCGAGCTAAGGTGGAGACCCAGTACTTC. Translated, it gives CASSTRAPSRAKVETQYF.

This clonotype showed up just a few times. The V gene is TRBV11-3, the J gene TRBJ2-2, with 11 bases identical to TRBD2. V lost 3 bases, J lost 5 bases, and 8 bases stayed unmatched. This CDR3 has 17 amino acids. Germline V gene lookup returns CDR1 SGHNT and CDR2 YENEEA. This chain's CDR3 is CASSFVRLAGLTGELFF. The CDR3 nucleotides read TGTGCCAGCAGCTTCGTACGACTAGCGGGACTAACCGGGGAGCTGTTTTTT.

The chain recombines TRBV20-1 with TRBJ1-5, with D unclear. Germline V gene lookup returns CDR1 DFQATT and CDR2 SNEGSKA (reference sequence). The ends were cut back, 3 bases at V and 9 bases at J, with 15 bases in the middle. The CDR3 has 13 amino acids. CDR3 coding DNA: TGCAGTGCTAGCCCCGGGGAGAGAGGGCCCCAGCATTTT. Protein: CSASPGERGPQHF.

This clonotype was counted between two and nine times. The rearrangement links TRBV7-3 to TRBJ2-1, with D unresolved. Between the trimmed V and J ends, which lost 6 bases and 5 bases, there was a span of 5 bases. Germline CDR1 and CDR2: SGHTA and FQGTGA. The CDR3 runs to 11 residues. In DNA form, the CDR3 reads TGTGCCAGCAGTAAAAACAATGAGCAGTTCTTC. Protein: CASSKNNEQFF.

This clonotype was counted between two and nine times. This chain uses TRBV7-3 with TRBJ2-1; TRBD2 matches at 10 bases. Germline V gene sequence: CDR1 SGHTA, CDR2 FQGTGA. The CDR3 sequence is 16 residues long. With V trimmed by 1 base and J by 7 bases, 7 bases remained unmatched. CDR3 coding DNA: TGTGCCAGCAGCTTAAAGCTAGCGGGGGAAGGGAATGAGCAGTTCTTC. It encodes CASSLKLAGEGNEQFF.

This rearrangement joins TRBV5-1 to TRBJ2-5, with D perhaps given as TRBD1 or TRBD2 (5 bases each). Between the trimmed V and J ends, which lost 4 bases and 4 bases, there was a span of 11 bases. This CDR3 is built from 13 residues. Germline values: CDR1 SGHRS, CDR2 YFSETQ. CDR3 residues: CASSTPGTETQYF. The CDR3 DNA reads TGCGCCAGCAGCACACCCGGGACAGAGACCCAGTACTTC.